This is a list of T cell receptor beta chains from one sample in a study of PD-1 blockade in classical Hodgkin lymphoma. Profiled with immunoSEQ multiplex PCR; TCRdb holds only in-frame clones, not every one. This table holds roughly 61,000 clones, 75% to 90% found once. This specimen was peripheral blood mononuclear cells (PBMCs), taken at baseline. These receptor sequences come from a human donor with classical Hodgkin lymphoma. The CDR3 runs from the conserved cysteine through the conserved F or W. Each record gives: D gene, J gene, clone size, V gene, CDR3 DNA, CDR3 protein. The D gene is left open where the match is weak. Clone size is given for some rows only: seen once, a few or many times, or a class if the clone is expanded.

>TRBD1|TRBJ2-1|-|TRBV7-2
TGTGCCACACCGGACAGGAGCTCCTACAATGAGCAGTTCTTC
CATPDRSSYNEQFF
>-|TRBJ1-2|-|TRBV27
TGTGCCACTCACTTCGGGGCAGCTGGCTACACCTTC
CATHFGAAGYTF
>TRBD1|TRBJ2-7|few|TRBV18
TGTGCCAGCTCATCGACAGGGGAGCACGAGCAGTACTTC
CASSSTGEHEQYF
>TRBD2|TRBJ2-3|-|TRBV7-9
TGTGCCAGCGTCTCGACTAGCGCTAACACAGATACGCAGTATTTT
CASVSTSANTDTQYF
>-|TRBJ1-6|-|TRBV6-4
TGTGCCAGCAGTGTTCGGACTGAAGATTCACCCCTCCACTTT
CASSVRTEDSPLHF
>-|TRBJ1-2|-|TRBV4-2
TGTGCCAGCAGCCAAGAGGTTCGAGGGGCAGCTAACTATGGCTACACCTTC
CASSQEVRGAANYGYTF
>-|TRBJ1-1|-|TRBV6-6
TGTGCCAGCTCCGCAGGCCGCGGGGACACTGAAGCTTTCTTT
CASSAGRGDTEAFF
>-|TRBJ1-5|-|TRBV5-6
TGTGCCAGCAGCTTGGCCGGGCCAACGACGCCCCAGCATTTT
CASSLAGPTTPQHF
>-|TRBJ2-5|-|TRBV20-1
TGCAGTGCCGGGGAAGAGACCCAGTACTTC
CSAGEETQYF
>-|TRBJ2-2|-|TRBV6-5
TGTGCCAGCAGTTACTCGAGGGTGGGCACCGGGGAGCTGTTTTTT
CASSYSRVGTGELFF
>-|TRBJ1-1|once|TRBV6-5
TGTGCCAGCAGTTACCGGGACGGGAGATTGAACACTGAAGCTTTCTTT
CASSYRDGRLNTEAFF
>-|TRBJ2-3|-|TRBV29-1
TGCAGCGTAGGACGGGGTTGGGCAGATACGCAGTATTTT
CSVGRGWADTQYF
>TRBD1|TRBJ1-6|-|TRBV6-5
TGTGCCAGCAGTTACACACAGGGGGAACCAAATTCACCCCTCCACTTT
CASSYTQGEPNSPLHF
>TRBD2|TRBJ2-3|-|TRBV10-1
TGCGCCAGCAGTGGGACTAGCGGAAACACAGATACGCAGTATTTT
CASSGTSGNTDTQYF
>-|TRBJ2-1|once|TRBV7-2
TGTGCCAGCAGCACACTTTACAATGAGCAGTTCTTC
CASSTLYNEQFF
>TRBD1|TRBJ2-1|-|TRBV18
TGTGCCAGCTCACCCCTAATGAAACGGACAGGGTCCTACAATGAGCAGTTCTTC
CASSPLMKRTGSYNEQFF